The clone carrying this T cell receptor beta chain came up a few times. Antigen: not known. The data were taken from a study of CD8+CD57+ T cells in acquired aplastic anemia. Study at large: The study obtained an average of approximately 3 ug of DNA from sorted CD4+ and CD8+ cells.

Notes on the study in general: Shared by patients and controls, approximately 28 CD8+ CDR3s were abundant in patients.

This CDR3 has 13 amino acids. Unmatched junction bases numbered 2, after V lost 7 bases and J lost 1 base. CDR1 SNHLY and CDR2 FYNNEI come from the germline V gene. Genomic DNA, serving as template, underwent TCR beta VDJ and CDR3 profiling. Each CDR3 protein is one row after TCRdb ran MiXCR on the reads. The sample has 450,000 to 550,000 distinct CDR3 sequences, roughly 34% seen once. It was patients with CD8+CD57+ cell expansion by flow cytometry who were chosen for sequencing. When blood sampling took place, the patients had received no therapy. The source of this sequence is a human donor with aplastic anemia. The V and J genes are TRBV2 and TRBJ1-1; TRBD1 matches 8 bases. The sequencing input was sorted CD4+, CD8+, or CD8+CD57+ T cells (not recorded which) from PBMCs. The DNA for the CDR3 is TGTGCCAGCAACACAGGGGGGAACACTGAAGCTTTCTTT. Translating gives CASNTGGNTEAFF. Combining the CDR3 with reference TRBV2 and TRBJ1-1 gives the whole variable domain EPEVTQTPSHQVTQMGQEVILRCVPISNHLYFYWYRQILGQKVEFLVSFYNNEISEKSEIFDDQFSVERPDGSNFTLKIRSTKLEDSAMYFCASNTGGNTEAFFGQGTRLTVV.